These 25 T cell receptor beta chains share one sample of origin, sequenced in a study of OX40 agonist ivuxolimab in advanced cancers. Sequencing used immunoSEQ multiplex PCR; TCRdb keeps in-frame clones, though not all of them. Here the sample spans approximately 30,000 clones, around 92% being singletons. Sample: CD4+ or CD8+ T cells sorted from blood, taken in a trial of the OX40 agonist ivuxolimab. Receptor source: an adult with an advanced solid tumor such as melanoma, head and neck, liver or kidney cancer.

The genes are TRBV19 and TRBJ1-1; 7 nucleotides line up with TRBD1. Trimming removed 5 bases from V and 3 bases from J; junction bases left unmatched: 9. CDR1 is LNHDA, CDR2 SQIVND, per germline (reference sequence). CDR3 size: 15 residues. CDR3: CASSPKTGWDTEAFF. Here the CDR3 DNA reads TGTGCCAGTAGTCCCAAGACAGGGTGGGACACTGAAGCTTTCTTT.

This sequence joins TRBV18 and TRBJ1-1, with D uncertain. The CDR3 spans 13 residues. V dropped 3 bases and J dropped 5 bases, with 10 bases sitting between them. Per germline, CDR1 KGHSH and CDR2 LQKENI. Here the CDR3 DNA reads TGTGCCAGCTCACCCTCTAAATGGACTGAAGCTTTCTTT. It is translated as CASSPSKWTEAFF.

The V call is TRBV5-1, the J call TRBJ2-3; 10 bases line up with TRBD2. J lost 4 bases, V lost 2 bases, and 7 bases had no gene match. The CDR3 sequence is 16 residues long. Germline V CDR1 and CDR2: SGHRS, YFSETQ. The CDR3 loop reads CASSFWLAGEADTQYF. The CDR3, as DNA: TGCGCCAGCAGCTTTTGGCTAGCGGGAGAGGCAGATACGCAGTATTTT. The variable domain in full, with the rest retrieved from reference TRBV5-1 and TRBJ2-3, is KAGVTQTPRYLIKTRGQQVTLSCSPISGHRSVSWYQQTPGQGLQFLFEYFSETQRNKGNFPGRFSGRQFSNSRSEMNVSTLELGDSALYLCASSFWLAGEADTQYFGPGTRLTVL.

The chain uses TRBV28 and TRBJ2-1; 9 nucleotides line up with TRBD2. Germline CDR1 reads MDHEN; CDR2 reads SYDVKM. The CDR3 is 16 amino acids. J was trimmed by 8 bases and V by 2 bases; bases with no gene match: 10. CDR3 DNA sequence: TGTGCCAGCAGTTTAATAATGGCTAGCGGGATGGATGAGCAGTTCTTC. Translated: CASSLIMASGMDEQFF.

The chain links TRBV6-6 to TRBJ1-2, with 11 bases that match TRBD1. This CDR3 is 15 amino acids long. Germline V gene data show CDR1 as MNHNY and CDR2 as SVGAGI (reference sequence). Germline trimming cut 6 bases from V and 3 bases from J; bases unmatched to any gene: 6. Here the CDR3 DNA reads TGTGCCAGCAGCCTCGGGACAGGGGGACACTATGGCTACACCTTC. This sequence encodes CASSLGTGGHYGYTF.

This rearrangement joins TRBV7-8 to TRBJ1-1; 7 nucleotides line up with TRBD1. Trimming at V came to 0 bases and at J to 3 bases, leaving 10 bases not matched to a gene. Germline V lookup: CDR1 SGHVS, CDR2 FQNEAQ. The CDR3 has 17 amino acids. The CDR3 DNA is TGTGCCAGCAGCTTAGCGCCAGGGGGGTATTTGTACACTGAAGCTTTCTTT. It translates to CASSLAPGGYLYTEAFF.

The gene calls are TRBV6-5 and TRBJ2-1; 8 nucleotides agree with TRBD2. J lost 9 bases, V lost 4 bases, and 2 bases had no gene match. The CDR3 spans 12 residues. CDR1 and CDR2 (germline): MNHEY, SVGAGI. The CDR3 DNA reads TGTGCCAGCAGTTCAGCGGGAGCTGAGCAGTTCTTC. This codes for CASSSAGAEQFF.

The chain couples TRBV29-1 to TRBJ2-1, with D perhaps assigned TRBD1 or TRBD2 (5 bases each). There are 10 residues in the CDR3. With 7 bases removed from V and 5 bases from J, the gap between germline ends came to 6 bases. Germline V CDR1 and CDR2: SQVTM, ANQGSEA. CDR3 amino acids: CSGGNNEQFF. The CDR3 DNA follows: TGCAGCGGGGGGAACAATGAGCAGTTCTTC.

The chain has TRBV6-5 and TRBJ1-2, with 11 nucleotides matching TRBD1. The CDR3 loop spans 14 amino acids. The ends lost 2 bases at V and 5 bases at J; junction bases unmatched: 1. Germline V gene lookup returns CDR1 MNHEY and CDR2 SVGAGI. DNA for the CDR3: TGTGCCAGCAGTTACGGACAGGGGGCGTATGGCTACACCTTC. Its translation is CASSYGQGAYGYTF.

The gene calls are TRBV6-5 and TRBJ1-1; tentative D call: TRBD1 (5 bases). The CDR3 has 14 amino acids. Germline CDR1 reads MNHEY; CDR2 reads SVGAGI. V gave up 0 bases and J gave up 6 bases, with 11 bases separating them. The CDR3 nucleotides read TGTGCCAGCAGTTACTCGGGGGGGAGGGCTGAAGCTTTCTTT. Its protein is CASSYSGGRAEAFF.

This rearrangement joins TRBV27 to TRBJ1-5; D remains ambiguous. The CDR3 covers 14 residues. The V end lost 2 bases, the J end lost 0 bases, and 5 bases lay between the germline ends. Per germline, CDR1 MNHEY and CDR2 SMNVEV (reference sequence). The CDR3 nucleotides read TGTGCCAGCAGTTTAGGTAGTAGCAATCAGCCCCAGCATTTT. Its translation: CASSLGSSNQPQHF.

DNA of the CDR3: TGTGCCAGCAGCCGTAGGGGAGGTACAGGGTGGGACAATGAGCAGTTCTTC. Protein sequence: CASSRRGGTGWDNEQFF. The chain carries TRBV9 and TRBJ2-1, with D possibly called TRBD1 or TRBD2 (6 bases each). Germline V lookup: CDR1 SGDLS, CDR2 YYNGEE. There are 17 residues in the CDR3. V lost 4 bases, J lost 5 bases, and 22 bases lay in between.

The chain links TRBV7-8 to TRBJ2-5, with a weak D call TRBD1 (6 bases). Trimming pared 1 base from V and 0 bases from J, leaving 24 bases between. The CDR3 spans 20 residues. Germline CDR1 and CDR2: SGHVS and FQNEAQ. CDR3 sequence reads: CASSLVRVFGQKSHQETQYF. The CDR3, as DNA: TGTGCCAGCAGCTTAGTCAGGGTTTTCGGACAGAAAAGCCACCAAGAGACCCAGTACTTC.

The rearrangement joins TRBV19 to TRBJ2-6; 7 nucleotides agree with TRBD1. V was pared by 9 bases and J by 0 bases, with 11 bases of the junction left unmatched. The V gene's germline CDR1 is LNHDA and CDR2 SQIVND (reference sequence). The CDR3 sequence is 17 residues long. The CDR3 nucleotides are TGTGCCAGCGGGACAGTCCGAATTCTCTCTGGGGCCAACGTCCTGACTTTC. This sequence encodes CASGTVRILSGANVLTF.

The chain couples TRBV5-6 to TRBJ2-7; TRBD1 or TRBD2 may be the D gene (5 bases each). The CDR3 runs 16 residues. The germline V gene encodes CDR1 SGHDT and CDR2 YYEEEE. Trimming took off 4 bases at V and 3 bases at J, with 20 bases between the two ends. DNA for the CDR3: TGTGCCAGCAGCCTACACCCCCGGGGCAGAGGCTACGAGCAGTACTTC. It specifies CASSLHPRGRGYEQYF.

CDR3 in DNA: TGCGCCAGCAGCCAACACGCGACTAGCGGGAGTTACGAGCAGTACTTC. This translates into CASSQHATSGSYEQYF. This chain joins TRBV4-1 and TRBJ2-7, with 12 bases aligning to TRBD2. Losses at the gene ends were 2 bases for V and 4 bases for J; bases not matched to a gene: 6. The CDR3 has 16 amino acids. CDR1 and CDR2 from the germline V gene are MGHRA and YSYEKL.

The sample holds one count of this clone. The chain is built from TRBV27 and TRBJ2-7, with D perhaps assigned TRBD1 or TRBD2 (5 bases each). CDR3 length equals 13 residues. V lost 4 bases and J lost 3, with 10 bases in between. Germline V gene sequence: CDR1 MNHEY, CDR2 SMNVEV (reference sequence). CDR3 protein: CASSWGRSYEQYF. The CDR3 region has the DNA TGTGCCAGCAGTTGGGGACGGAGCTACGAGCAGTACTTC.

This sequence joins TRBV28 and TRBJ2-7; D is undetermined. The germline V and J ends were trimmed by 1 base and 2 bases, with 9 bases remaining between them. In germline, CDR1 is MDHEN, CDR2 SYDVKM. The CDR3 is made up of 14 amino acids. The CDR3 sequence: CASSLSGLAYEQYF. The CDR3 DNA follows: TGTGCCAGCAGTTTATCTGGGCTGGCCTACGAGCAGTACTTC.

This clone was detected only once. The chain employs TRBV29-1 and TRBJ2-7; perhaps D is TRBD1 or TRBD2 (5 bases each). The germline V and J ends were trimmed by 6 bases and 0 bases, with 12 bases remaining between them. Germline CDR1 SQVTM, CDR2 ANQGSEA. This CDR3 is built from 13 residues. The CDR3 nucleotides read TGCAGCGTGCAGGGACCGAACTCCTACGAGCAGTACTTC. Encoded protein: CSVQGPNSYEQYF.

The chain couples TRBV4-1 to TRBJ2-1; 14 bases are shared with TRBD2. The germline V gene encodes CDR1 MGHRA and CDR2 YSYEKL. This CDR3 has 17 amino acids. Losses at the gene ends were 3 bases for V and 8 bases for J; bases not matched to a gene: 9. The DNA of the CDR3 is TGCGCCAGCAGCCAGGCTCCGGGACTAGCGGGAGACGATGAGCAGTTCTTC. It is translated as CASSQAPGLAGDDEQFF.

CDR3 coding DNA: TGTGCCAGCAGCGTAGGGTTAGGCATCGAATACAATGAGCAGTTCTTC. Protein product: CASSVGLGIEYNEQFF. The V gene is TRBV9, the J gene TRBJ2-1, with no clear D. CDR3 length: 16 residues. V dropped 0 bases and J dropped 4 bases, with 14 bases sitting between them. CDR1 and CDR2 (germline): SGDLS, YYNGEE.

The chain combines TRBV18 with TRBJ2-1; a weak D match, TRBD2 (5 bases). The CDR3 contains 17 residues. CDR1 is KGHSH, CDR2 LQKENI, per germline. The V end lost 3 bases, the J end lost 6 bases, and 21 bases lay between the germline ends. In DNA, the CDR3 is TGTGCCAGCTCACCGCTACCGCCCGGACCTAGCAGCAATGAGCAGTTCTTC. Translation: CASSPLPPGPSSNEQFF.

J is TRBJ1-1 and V is TRBV5-6, with D hard to call. Trimming pared 1 base from V and 1 base from J, leaving 11 bases between. The CDR3 spans 15 residues. Germline V gene sequence: CDR1 SGHDT, CDR2 YYEEEE. The DNA for the CDR3 is TGTGCCAGCAGCTTGTTCAGGTCGTGGAACACTGAAGCTTTCTTT. It codes for CASSLFRSWNTEAFF.

The V call is TRBV5-1, the J call TRBJ2-1; 12 nucleotides agree with TRBD1. V lost 0 bases to trimming and J lost 10 bases; unmatched junction nucleotides: 11. The CDR3 is 17 amino acids. Germline V gene lookup returns CDR1 SGHRS and CDR2 YFSETQ. CDR3 region: CASSLAVGTGTGGEQFF. The CDR3 coding sequence is TGCGCCAGCAGCTTGGCAGTCGGGACAGGGACAGGGGGCGAGCAGTTCTTC.

The chain combines TRBV9 with TRBJ2-1; no firm D call. Germline CDR1 SGDLS, CDR2 YYNGEE. The CDR3 spans 15 residues. The V end lost 0 bases, the J end lost 6 bases, and 13 bases lay between the germline ends. CDR3 DNA: TGTGCCAGCAGCGTAGAGGCTAACCGTGGCAATGAGCAGTTCTTC. Protein product: CASSVEANRGNEQFF.